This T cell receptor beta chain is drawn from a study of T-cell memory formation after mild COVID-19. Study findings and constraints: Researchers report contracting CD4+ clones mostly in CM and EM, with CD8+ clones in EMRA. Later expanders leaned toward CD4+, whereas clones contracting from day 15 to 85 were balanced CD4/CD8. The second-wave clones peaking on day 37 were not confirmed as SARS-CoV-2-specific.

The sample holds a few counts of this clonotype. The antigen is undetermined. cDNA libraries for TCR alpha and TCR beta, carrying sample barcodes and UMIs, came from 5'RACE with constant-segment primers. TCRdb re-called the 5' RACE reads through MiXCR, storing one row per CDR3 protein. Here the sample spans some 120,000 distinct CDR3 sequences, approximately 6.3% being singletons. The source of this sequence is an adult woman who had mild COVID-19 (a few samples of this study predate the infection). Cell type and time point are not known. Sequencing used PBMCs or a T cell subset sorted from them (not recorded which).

The CDR3 DNA reads TGTGCCAGCAGCTTTGCCCAACTTAAACCGGGACACAGCCACCTACGACGTGAAGCTTTCTTT. It yields the protein CASSFAQLKPGHSHLRREAFF. The chain recombines TRBV12-1 with TRBJ1-1; the table names TRBD1, a call not compared with the DNA. TRBV12-1 is a pseudogene. The CDR3 extends over 21 amino acids.